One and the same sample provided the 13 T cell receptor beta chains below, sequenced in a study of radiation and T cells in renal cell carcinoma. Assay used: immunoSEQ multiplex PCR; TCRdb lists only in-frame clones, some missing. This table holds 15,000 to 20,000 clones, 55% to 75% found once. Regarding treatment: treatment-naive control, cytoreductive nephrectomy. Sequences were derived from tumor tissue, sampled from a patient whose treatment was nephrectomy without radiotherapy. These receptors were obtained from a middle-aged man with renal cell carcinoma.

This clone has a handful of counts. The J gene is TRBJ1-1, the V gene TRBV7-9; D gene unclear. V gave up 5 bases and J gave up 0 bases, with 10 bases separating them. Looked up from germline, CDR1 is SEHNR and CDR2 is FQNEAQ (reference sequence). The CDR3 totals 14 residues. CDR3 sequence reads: CASSLDGLNTEAFF. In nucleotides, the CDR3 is TGTGCCAGCAGCCTCGACGGGTTGAACACTGAAGCTTTCTTT.

The CDR3, as DNA: TGCGCCAGCAGCTTGGGTGACAGCATGAACACTGAAGCTTTCTTT. Translation gives CASSLGDSMNTEAFF. V gene TRBV5-1 combines with J gene TRBJ1-1; TRBD1 might be the D (5 bases). The germline V gene encodes CDR1 SGHRS and CDR2 YFSETQ. The CDR3 contains 15 residues. V was shortened by 0 bases and J by 0 bases, with 9 bases between the two germline ends.

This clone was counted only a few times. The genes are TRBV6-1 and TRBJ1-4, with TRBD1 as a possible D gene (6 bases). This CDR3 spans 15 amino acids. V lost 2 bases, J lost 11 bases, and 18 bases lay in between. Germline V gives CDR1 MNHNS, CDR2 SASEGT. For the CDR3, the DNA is TGTGCCAGCAGTGAACTGGAACAGGGTAGACGGAAACTGTTTTTT. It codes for CASSELEQGRRKLFF.

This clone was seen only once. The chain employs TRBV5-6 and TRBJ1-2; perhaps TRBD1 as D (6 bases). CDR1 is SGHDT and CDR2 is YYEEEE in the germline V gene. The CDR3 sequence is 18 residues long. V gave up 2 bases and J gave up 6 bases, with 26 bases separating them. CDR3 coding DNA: TGTGCCAGCAGCTTAGGAGCCGATACAAGTGGGGGGCTGAATGGCTACACCTTC. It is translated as CASSLGADTSGGLNGYTF.

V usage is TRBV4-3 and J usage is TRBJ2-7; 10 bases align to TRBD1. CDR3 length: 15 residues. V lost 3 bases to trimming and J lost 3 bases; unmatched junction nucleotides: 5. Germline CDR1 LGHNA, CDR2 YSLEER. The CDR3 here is CASSQGTGDHYEQYF. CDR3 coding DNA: TGCGCCAGCAGCCAGGGGACAGGGGACCACTACGAGCAGTACTTC.

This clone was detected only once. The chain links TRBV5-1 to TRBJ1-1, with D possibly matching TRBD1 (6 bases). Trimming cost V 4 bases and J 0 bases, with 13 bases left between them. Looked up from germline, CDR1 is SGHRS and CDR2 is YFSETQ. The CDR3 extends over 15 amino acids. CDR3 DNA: TGCGCCAGCAGCGAAGGACAGCTGATGAACACTGAAGCTTTCTTT. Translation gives CASSEGQLMNTEAFF.

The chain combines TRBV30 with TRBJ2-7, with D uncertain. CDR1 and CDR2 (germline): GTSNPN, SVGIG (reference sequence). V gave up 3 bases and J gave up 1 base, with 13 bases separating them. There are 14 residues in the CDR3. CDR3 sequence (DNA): TGTGCCTGGAGGAGGTCGAAGCTTTCCTACGAGCAGTACTTC. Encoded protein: CAWRRSKLSYEQYF.

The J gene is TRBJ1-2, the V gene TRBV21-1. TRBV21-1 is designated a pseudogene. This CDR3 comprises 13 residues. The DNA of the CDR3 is TGTGCCAGCAGCGCTACGGGGGGCGATGGCTACACCTTC. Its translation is CASSATGGDGYTF.

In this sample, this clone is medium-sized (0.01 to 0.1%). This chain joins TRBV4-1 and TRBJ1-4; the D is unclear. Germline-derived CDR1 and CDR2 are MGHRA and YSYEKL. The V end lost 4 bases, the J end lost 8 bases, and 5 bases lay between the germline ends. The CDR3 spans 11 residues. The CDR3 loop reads CASSRAEKLFF. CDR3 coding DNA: TGCGCCAGCAGCCGAGCCGAAAAACTGTTTTTT.

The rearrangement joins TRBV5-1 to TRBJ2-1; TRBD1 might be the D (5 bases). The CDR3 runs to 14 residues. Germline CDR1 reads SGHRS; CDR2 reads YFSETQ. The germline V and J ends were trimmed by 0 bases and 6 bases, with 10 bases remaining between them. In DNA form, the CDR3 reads TGCGCCAGCAGCTTGGTTCAGGGAAGCAATGAGCAGTTCTTC. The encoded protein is CASSLVQGSNEQFF.

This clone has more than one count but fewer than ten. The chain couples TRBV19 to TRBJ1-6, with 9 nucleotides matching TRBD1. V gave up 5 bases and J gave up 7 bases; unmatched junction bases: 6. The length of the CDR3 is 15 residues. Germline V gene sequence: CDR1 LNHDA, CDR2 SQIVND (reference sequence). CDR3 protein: CASSAGTGSNSPLHF. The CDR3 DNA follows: TGTGCCAGTAGTGCCGGGACAGGGAGCAATTCACCCCTCCACTTT.

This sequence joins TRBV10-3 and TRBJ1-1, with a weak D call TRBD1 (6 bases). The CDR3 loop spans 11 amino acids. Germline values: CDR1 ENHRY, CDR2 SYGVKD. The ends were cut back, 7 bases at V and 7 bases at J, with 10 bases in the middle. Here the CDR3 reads CAIKGEGEAFF. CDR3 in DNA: TGTGCCATCAAGGGGGAGGGTGAAGCTTTCTTT.

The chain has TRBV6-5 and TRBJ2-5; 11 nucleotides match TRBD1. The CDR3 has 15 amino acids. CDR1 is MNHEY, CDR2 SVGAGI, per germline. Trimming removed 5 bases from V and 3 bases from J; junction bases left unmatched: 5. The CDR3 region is CASSKDRGRKETQYF. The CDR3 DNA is TGTGCCAGCAGTAAGGACAGGGGGCGGAAAGAGACCCAGTACTTC.